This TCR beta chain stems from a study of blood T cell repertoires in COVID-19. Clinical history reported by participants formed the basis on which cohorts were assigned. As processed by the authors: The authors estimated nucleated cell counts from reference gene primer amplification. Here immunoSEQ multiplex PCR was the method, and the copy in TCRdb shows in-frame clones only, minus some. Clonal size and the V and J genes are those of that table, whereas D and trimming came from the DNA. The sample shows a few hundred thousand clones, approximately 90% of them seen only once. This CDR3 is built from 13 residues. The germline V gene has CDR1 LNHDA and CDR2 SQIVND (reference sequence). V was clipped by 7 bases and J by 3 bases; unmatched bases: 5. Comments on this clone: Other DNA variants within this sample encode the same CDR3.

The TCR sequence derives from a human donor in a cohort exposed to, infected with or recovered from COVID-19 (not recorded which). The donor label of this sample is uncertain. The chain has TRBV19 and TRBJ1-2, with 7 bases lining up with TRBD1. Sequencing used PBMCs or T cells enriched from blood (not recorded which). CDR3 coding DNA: TGTGCCAGTAACCCCGGACAGGACTATGGCTACACCTTC. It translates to CASNPGQDYGYTF.